Detailed here is one T cell receptor (beta chain). Its antigen is unknown. The input lacks base qualities; no much larger clone sits a single base away. RNA was extracted using the RNeasy kit, and about 0.45 to 1 microgram was reverse transcribed with random hexamers. The immunoSEQ multiplex PCR assay, which covers 54 Vbeta and 13 Jbeta segments, was used to amplify TCR beta CDR3 regions. PCR amplification bias was corrected using a synthetic template baseline for primer optimization and computational correction. The authors' pipeline ran thus. Reads were annotated to V, D and J genes per IMGT and analyzed with immunoSEQ Analyzer, keeping only productive sequences. To calculate clonality, Shannon entropy was normalized by log2 of the number of productive unique sequences and then subtracted from one. Public and private clones were assessed among the 100 most prevalent clones of each patient and control. Clones were defined as Susac-specific when absent from the healthy and MS cohorts, from roughly 1,100 published viral clones and from other ImmuneACCESS disease sequences. Using fastp at Q25 and MiXCR, TCRdb reprocessed the public reads and kept productive beta chains. Rows matching on CDR3 protein sequence are summarized as one entry with the most common DNA and genes. These V and J calls originate from TCRdb's pipeline instead of the authors' own analysis. The sample table records fewer than 350,000 distinct CDR3 sequences; under 95% of these occur just once. More than 0.06% of the sample comes from the top ten.

The entry originates in a study of CD8 T cells in Susac syndrome (dated by TCRdb to between 2017 and 2020). Turning to the overall study: Whether CD8+ T cell activation and differentiation in Susac syndrome was antigen driven was tested using repertoire sequencing.

High-throughput TCR beta sequencing profiled peripheral blood CD8+ and CD4+ T cells from healthy donors, Susac syndrome patients and multiple sclerosis patients. The multiple sclerosis controls were treatment-naive patients who had stable or active relapsing-remitting disease and met the revised McDonald criteria. CD8+ TEMRA cells were enriched by FACS, while bulk CD8+ and CD4+ T cells were purified by magnetic negative isolation. Blood was drawn into EDTA tubes, processed within 24 hours, and PBMCs were isolated by density gradient centrifugation. PBMCs intended for TCR sequencing were cryopreserved in liquid nitrogen and thawed later in a water bath at 37 degrees C. The sorted or isolated CD4+, CD8+ and CD8+ TEMRA cells reached a purity of at least 90%. There are 12 amino acids in the CDR3, from cysteine to phenylalanine inclusive. Only CDR3 DNA is held: 36 bases, read in frame from base 1. Reading the germline V gene gives CDR1 SQVTM and CDR2 ANQGSEA. V and J are truncated by 3 bases and 6 bases respectively, leaving an intervening sequence of 10 bases.

Study-wide conclusions, independent of this receptor: The number of individuals in the TCR sequencing and HLA analysis was recognized as being relatively small.

The TCR sequence derives from a human donor with multiple sclerosis. The sample comprised CD4+ T cells from PBMCs. The V gene is TRBV29-1 and the J gene is TRBJ2-3, and perhaps TRBD1 as D gene, on 6 matching bases. DNA sequence: TGCAGCGTTGACAGGGGCGAGGATACGCAGTATTTT. Its translation is CSVDRGEDTQYF.